This record concerns one T cell receptor beta chain sequence. Its cognate antigen is unknown. Germline CDR1 is MNHEY and CDR2 is SVGAGI. V lost 6 bases and J 2 bases, leaving 11 bases between the germline ends. The CDR3 is 13 residues long. The data were taken from a study of vaccination effects on CD4 cells after COVID-19. Study-wide background: Two doses of BNT162b2 or mRNA-1273 vaccine were administered to participants.

Study-level findings and limits: After vaccination, at late timepoints, clones induced by infection and by vaccine contracted markedly. Few convalescent patients and no early post-infection timepoints were included in the study.

The data were produced by immunoSEQ multiplex PCR, yet TCRdb's version contains in-frame clones alone and is incomplete. The sample has about 27,000 clones; around 75% are singletons. CD4+ T cells specific for antigen were expanded with viral peptide pools by the ViraFEST assay before sequencing. Following an approximately eleven-day culture, CD4+ T cells were purified. Nucleocapsid antibodies stayed negative before and after vaccination, showing no earlier SARS-CoV-2 infection. IL-2 medium took the place of half the medium on both days 3 and 7. Specimen: CD4+ T cells from PBMCs cultured with HCoV-NL63 spike peptides, collected before COVID-19 vaccination. This TCR was recovered from a human donor who received a COVID-19 vaccine. The rearrangement links TRBV6-5 to TRBJ2-7, with D perhaps TRBD2 (6 bases). CDR3: CASSPPGAYEQYF. The CDR3 DNA reads TGTGCCAGCAGCCCCCCGGGGGCCTACGAGCAGTACTTC.